Detailed here is one T cell receptor beta chain. No antigen is known for it. Once graft tissue had been processed, intraepithelial and lamina propria lymphocytes were released. TCRdb keeps only in-frame clones here, not all; method: immunoSEQ multiplex PCR. Of 5,700 or so clones listed, around 76% are singletons. The data originate from a study of graft-versus-host responses after intestinal transplantation. Study conclusions and caveats: Peak circulating GvH clone levels were associated with early post-transplant HvG declines. Ileal or blood samples showed some GvH clones first, and such clones were also found in recipient marrow. Allografts of one patient group, those with graft-donor T cell macrochimerism, had high graft-versus-host to host-versus-graft clonal ratios.

Germline CDR1 and CDR2: MDHEN and SYDVKM. Trimming removed 10 bases at V and 8 bases at J, with 23 bases between. The CDR3 sequence is 14 residues long. The source of this sequence is a human patient who received an intestinal transplant, so some T cells may come from the graft donor. The specimen was ileum tissue, collected 220 to 240 days after intestinal transplant. The J gene is TRBJ1-2, the V gene TRBV28; a possible D gene is TRBD1 (6 bases). In DNA form, the CDR3 reads TGTGCCACAGGCGTGGCAGGGGTTATGAAGGGCTACACCTTC. Translation: CATGVAGVMKGYTF.